Each of the 8 T cell receptor beta chains below was sequenced from the same sample in a study of T cell changes during pregnancy in multiple sclerosis. Measured with immunoSEQ multiplex PCR; TCRdb has only the in-frame clones, and not every one. The sample lists approximately 40,000 clones; about 89% were seen once. The sequencing used CD8+ T cells from peripheral blood mononuclear cells, collected in the third trimester of pregnancy. The receptor source for this set is a female donor with multiple sclerosis, enrolled in a pregnancy study.

The chain is built from TRBV7-9 and TRBJ2-7, with TRBD1 matching over 12 bases. The germline V gene encodes CDR1 SEHNR and CDR2 FQNEAQ (reference sequence). The ends lost 5 bases at V and 1 base at J; junction bases unmatched: 6. CDR3 length: 16 residues. DNA of the CDR3: TGTGCCAGCAGCGGGGGACAGGGGGCGGATTCCTACGAGCAGTACTTC. Amino acids: CASSGGQGADSYEQYF.

J is TRBJ2-7 and V is TRBV7-6; tentative D call: TRBD1 (6 bases). Trimming cost V 5 bases and J 4 bases, with 18 bases left between them. The CDR3 has 15 residues. Germline V gene lookup returns CDR1 SGHVS and CDR2 FNYEAQ. The CDR3 here is CASSAFRDRRYEQYF. DNA for the CDR3: TGTGCCAGCAGCGCATTTCGCGACAGGAGATACGAGCAGTACTTC. The whole variable domain, remainder taken from reference TRBV7-6 and TRBJ2-7, is GAGVSQSPRYKVTKRGQDVALRCDPISGHVSLYWYRQALGQGPEFLTYFNYEAQQDKSGLPNDRFSAERPEGSISTLTIQRTEQRDSAMYRCASSAFRDRRYEQYFGPGTRLTVT.

This clone was recorded only once. The chain has TRBV5-1 and TRBJ2-7; a possible D gene is TRBD1 (5 bases). Germline lookup yields CDR1 SGHRS and CDR2 YFSETQ. CDR3 length: 13 amino acids. Trimming took 2 bases from V and 3 from J, leaving 9 bases between them. The CDR3 nucleotides read TGCGCCAGCAGCTTAAAAGGGGTCTACGAGCAGTACTTC. Translation: CASSLKGVYEQYF.

In this sample, this clone turned up once. The chain carries TRBV6-4 and TRBJ2-3, with TRBD2 matching 11 bases. This CDR3 has 17 residues. Germline assignment: CDR1 MRHNA and CDR2 SNTAGT. Trimming cost V 8 bases and J 0 bases; bases outside gene matches: 10. CDR3 region: CASAPGTSGVSTDTQYF. CDR3 coding DNA: TGTGCCAGCGCCCCCGGGACTAGCGGAGTTAGCACAGATACGCAGTATTTT.

V gene TRBV11-2 combines with J gene TRBJ2-7; D perhaps matches TRBD2 (7 bases). This CDR3 region has 17 residues. V lost 0 bases, J lost 2 bases, and 17 bases lay in between. Germline V gene data show CDR1 as SGHAT and CDR2 as FQNNGV. Here the CDR3 DNA reads TGTGCCAGCAGCTTAGAGGGGGGCGGCGGGGGAACCTACGAGCAGTACTTC. This translates into CASSLEGGGGGTYEQYF.

The chain has TRBV15 and TRBJ2-7; 8 bases map to TRBD1. Germline CDR1 is LNHNV and CDR2 is YYDKDF (reference sequence). The CDR3 has 14 amino acids. The V segment lost 5 bases and the J segment 7 bases; nucleotides outside the gene matches: 10. The CDR3 coding sequence is TGTGCCACCAGCCTAGACAGGGGTTTACGAGAGCAGTACTTC. Protein sequence: CATSLDRGLREQYF.

The rearrangement joins TRBV5-1 to TRBJ2-2; the D gene is possibly TRBD2 (5 bases). The germline V gene encodes CDR1 SGHRS and CDR2 YFSETQ. CDR3 length equals 14 residues. V gave up 6 bases and J gave up 3 bases, with 12 bases separating them. The CDR3 DNA is TGCGCCAGCAATGAAAGCGGATACACCGGGGAGCTGTTTTTT. Its protein is CASNESGYTGELFF.

The CDR3 DNA reads as TGTGCCAGCAGTGACCCGGGACAGTACTATGGCTACACCTTC. This translates into CASSDPGQYYGYTF. This chain uses TRBV6-1 with TRBJ1-2; 7 bases map to TRBD1. CDR1 and CDR2 (germline): MNHNS, SASEGT. The CDR3 covers 14 residues. V was pared by 3 bases and J by 3 bases, with 4 bases of the junction left unmatched.